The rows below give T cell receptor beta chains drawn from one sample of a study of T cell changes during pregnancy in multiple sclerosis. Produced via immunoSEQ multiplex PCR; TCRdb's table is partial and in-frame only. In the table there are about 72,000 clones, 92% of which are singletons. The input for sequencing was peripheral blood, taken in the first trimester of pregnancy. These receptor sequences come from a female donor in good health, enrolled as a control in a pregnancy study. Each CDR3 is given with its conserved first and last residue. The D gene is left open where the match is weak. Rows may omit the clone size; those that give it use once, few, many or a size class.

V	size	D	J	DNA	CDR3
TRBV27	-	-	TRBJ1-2	TGTGCCAGCAGTTTACTGGGGGCGAACTATGGCTACACCTTC	CASSLLGANYGYTF
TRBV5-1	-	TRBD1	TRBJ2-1	TGCGCCAGCAGCTCCGGCCAGGGGGCGGATGAGCAGTTCTTC	CASSSGQGADEQFF
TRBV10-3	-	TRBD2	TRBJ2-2	TGTGCCATCACGGGACTAGCTACCGGGGAGCTGTTTTTT	CAITGLATGELFF
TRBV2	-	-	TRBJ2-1	TGTGCCAGCACCACCACCGACTCCCGGAGCTCCTACAATGAGCAGTTCTTC	CASTTTDSRSSYNEQFF
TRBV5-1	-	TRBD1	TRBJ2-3	TGCGCCAGCAGTTTACAGGGGGCACCTAGCACAGATACGCAGTATTTT	CASSLQGAPSTDTQYF
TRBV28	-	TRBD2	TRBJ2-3	TGTGCCAGCAAGGGGGGAGGGCTAGCGGGGGATACGCAGTATTTT	CASKGGGLAGDTQYF
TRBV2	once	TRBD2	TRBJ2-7	TGTGCCAGCAGTGCTGCGGGAGATAGCTCCTACGAGCAGTACTTC	CASSAAGDSSYEQYF
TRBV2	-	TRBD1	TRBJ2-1	TGTGCCAGCAGCGACTCGACAGGGGGCAATGAGCAGTTCTTC	CASSDSTGGNEQFF
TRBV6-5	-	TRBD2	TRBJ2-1	TGTGCCAGCACAAGAGGGGAGGGGTCCTACAATGAGCAGTTCTTC	CASTRGEGSYNEQFF
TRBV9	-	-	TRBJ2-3	TGTGCCAGCACTAACGGAGGCACAGATACGCAGTATTTT	CASTNGGTDTQYF
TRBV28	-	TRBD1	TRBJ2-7	TGTGCCAGCACCGTAAACAGGGGGAGCCGTGATCACCATCCCTACGAGCAGTACTTC	CASTVNRGSRDHHPYEQYF
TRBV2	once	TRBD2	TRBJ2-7	TGTGCCAGCAGTCGACCTGGGACTAGCGGTTCCTACGAGCAGTACTTC	CASSRPGTSGSYEQYF
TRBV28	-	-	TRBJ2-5	TGTGCCAGCAGTTCCTCAGTTGAGGGGGGGGAGACCCAGTACTTC	CASSSSVEGGETQYF
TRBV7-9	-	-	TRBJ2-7	TGTGCCAGCAGCTCCGTAGACAGATCGTACGAGCAGTACTTC	CASSSVDRSYEQYF
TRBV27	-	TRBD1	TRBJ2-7	TGTGCCAGCAGCAACAGGGGGCCTTTGGGGGAGCAGTACTTC	CASSNRGPLGEQYF
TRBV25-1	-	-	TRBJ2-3	TGTGCCAGCAGTGAATCCCAGGGGCAGGATACGCAGTATTTT	CASSESQGQDTQYF
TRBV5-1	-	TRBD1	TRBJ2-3	TGCGCCAGCAGCTTAGAGGGGGCGAGCGCAGATACGCAGTATTTT	CASSLEGASADTQYF
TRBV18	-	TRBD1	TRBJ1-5	TGTGCCAGCTCGGCCGGGACAGAGTTGTATAGCAATCAGCCCCAGCATTTT	CASSAGTELYSNQPQHF
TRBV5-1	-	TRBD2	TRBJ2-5	TGCGCCAGCAGCGACGGGACTAGCGGAGAGACCCAGTACTTC	CASSDGTSGETQYF
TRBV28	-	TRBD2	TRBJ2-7	TGTGCCAGCAAGGTCGGGACTAGCCACACCTACGAGCAGTACTTC	CASKVGTSHTYEQYF
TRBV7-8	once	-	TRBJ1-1	TGTGCCAGCATCGAAGACAGGCTCAACACTGAAGCTTTCTTT	CASIEDRLNTEAFF
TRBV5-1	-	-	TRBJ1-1	TGCGCCAGCAGCCCCGGAGGAAACACTGAAGCTTTCTTT	CASSPGGNTEAFF
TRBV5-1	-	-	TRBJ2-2	TGCGCCAGCAGCTCACAGGGAACCGGGGAGCTGTTTTTT	CASSSQGTGELFF
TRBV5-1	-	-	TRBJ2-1	TGCGCCAGCAGCTTAGGTTTACAGGCAGACAATGAGCAGTTCTTC	CASSLGLQADNEQFF
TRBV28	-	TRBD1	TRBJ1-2	TGTGCCGTTAGGGGGCAGTTTCGTGACTATGGCTACACCTTC	CAVRGQFRDYGYTF
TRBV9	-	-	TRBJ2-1	TGTGCCAGCAGCCTAACCTTCGGGCTAGCAGCGTACAATGAGCAGTTCTTC	CASSLTFGLAAYNEQFF
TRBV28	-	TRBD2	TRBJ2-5	TGTGCCAGCTTAGCGGGAGGGCGGGAGACCCAGTACTTC	CASLAGGRETQYF
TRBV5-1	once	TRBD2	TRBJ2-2	TGCGCCAGCAGCTCAGGGACTACCAACACCGGGGAGCTGTTTTTT	CASSSGTTNTGELFF